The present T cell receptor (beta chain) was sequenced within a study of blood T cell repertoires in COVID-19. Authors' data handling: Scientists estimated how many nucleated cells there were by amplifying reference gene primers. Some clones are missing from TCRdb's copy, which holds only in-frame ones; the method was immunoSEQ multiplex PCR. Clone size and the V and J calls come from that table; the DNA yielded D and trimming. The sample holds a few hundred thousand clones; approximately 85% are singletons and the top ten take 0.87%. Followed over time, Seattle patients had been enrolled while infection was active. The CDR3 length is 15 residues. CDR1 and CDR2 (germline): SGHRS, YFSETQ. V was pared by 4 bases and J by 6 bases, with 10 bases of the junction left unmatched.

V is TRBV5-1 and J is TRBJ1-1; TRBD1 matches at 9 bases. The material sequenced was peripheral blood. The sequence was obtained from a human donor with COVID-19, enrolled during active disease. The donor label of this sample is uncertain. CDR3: CASSPRTGAGAEAFF. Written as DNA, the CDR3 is TGCGCCAGCAGCCCAAGGACAGGGGCCGGGGCTGAAGCTTTCTTT.